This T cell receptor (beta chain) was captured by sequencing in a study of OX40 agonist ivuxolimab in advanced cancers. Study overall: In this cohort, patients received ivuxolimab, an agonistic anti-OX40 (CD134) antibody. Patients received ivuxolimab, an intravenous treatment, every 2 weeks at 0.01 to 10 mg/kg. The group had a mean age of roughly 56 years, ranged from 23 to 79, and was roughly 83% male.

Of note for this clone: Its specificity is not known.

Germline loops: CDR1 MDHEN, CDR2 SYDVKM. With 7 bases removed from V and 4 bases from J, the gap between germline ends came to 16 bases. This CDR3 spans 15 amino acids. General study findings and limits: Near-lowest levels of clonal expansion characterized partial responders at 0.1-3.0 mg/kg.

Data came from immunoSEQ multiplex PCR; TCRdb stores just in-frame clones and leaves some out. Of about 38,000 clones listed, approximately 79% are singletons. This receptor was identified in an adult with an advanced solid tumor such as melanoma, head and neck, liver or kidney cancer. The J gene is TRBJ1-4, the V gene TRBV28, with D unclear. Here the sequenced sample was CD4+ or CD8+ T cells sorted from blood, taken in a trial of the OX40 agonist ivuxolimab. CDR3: CASTSSGGVNEKLFF. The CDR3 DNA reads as TGTGCCAGCACCTCATCCGGCGGGGTTAATGAAAAACTGTTTTTT.